Listed here are 5 T cell receptor beta chains from one sample, sequenced in a study of shared clonotypes between healthy human individuals. The data were produced by immunoSEQ multiplex PCR, yet TCRdb's version contains in-frame clones alone and is incomplete. The repertoire holds a few million clones, 85% to 95% seen once, with 1.5% to 2% in the top ten. The naive CD8 fraction comprised CD45RO-negative cells positively selected for CCR7 and excluded terminally differentiated effector memory CD45RA+ cells. The sample consisted of naive CD8+ T cells from PBMCs. The origin of the receptors is a man aged 18 to 29 in good health. Some clones in this sample may be carry-over from other donors' samples.

The chain couples TRBV7-9 to TRBJ2-5; no reliable D call. The CDR3 runs 14 residues. Trimming removed 5 bases at V and 2 bases at J, with 12 bases between. Germline CDR1 and CDR2: SEHNR and FQNEAQ (reference sequence). In nucleotides, the CDR3 is TGTGCCAGCAGCCGCCCCCGTGGACAAGAGACCCAGTACTTC. Encoded protein: CASSRPRGQETQYF.

This clone was observed a single time. The rearrangement joins TRBV6-6 to TRBJ2-1, with TRBD1 matching 10 bases. The CDR3 is 15 residues long. Germline V lookup: CDR1 MNHNY, CDR2 SVGAGI (reference sequence). V lost 8 bases and J lost 8; bases outside the gene matches: 12. For the CDR3, the DNA is TGTGCCAGCCGGGACAGGGGCGAACCTATCCATGAGCAGTTCTTC. This translates into CASRDRGEPIHEQFF.

The genes are TRBV6-5 and TRBJ2-7, with D hard to call. V gave up 5 bases and J gave up 1 base, with 15 bases separating them. CDR3 size: 15 residues. Germline V gene lookup returns CDR1 MNHEY and CDR2 SVGAGI. For the CDR3, the DNA is TGTGCCAGCAGTACTGACGGTGGTAGGTCCTACGAGCAGTACTTC. It is translated as CASSTDGGRSYEQYF.

This sequence joins TRBV15 and TRBJ1-1; TRBD1 agrees at 8 bases. Trimming removed 8 bases from V and 3 bases from J; junction bases left unmatched: 23. The germline CDR1 and CDR2 sequences are LNHNV and YYDKDF (reference sequence). The CDR3 covers 19 residues. The CDR3 protein is CATGTRPSLQGAVDTEAFF. CDR3 DNA: TGTGCCACCGGAACCCGGCCTTCCCTGCAGGGGGCCGTGGACACTGAAGCTTTCTTT.

This sequence joins TRBV7-2 and TRBJ1-2, with D uncertain. Germline CDR1 SGHTA, CDR2 FQGNSA. CDR3 length: 15 amino acids. V lost 5 bases, J lost 1 base, and 14 bases lay in between. Here the CDR3 reads CASSPFFGGNYGYTF. In DNA form, the CDR3 reads TGTGCCAGCAGCCCGTTTTTTGGAGGTAACTATGGCTACACCTTC.